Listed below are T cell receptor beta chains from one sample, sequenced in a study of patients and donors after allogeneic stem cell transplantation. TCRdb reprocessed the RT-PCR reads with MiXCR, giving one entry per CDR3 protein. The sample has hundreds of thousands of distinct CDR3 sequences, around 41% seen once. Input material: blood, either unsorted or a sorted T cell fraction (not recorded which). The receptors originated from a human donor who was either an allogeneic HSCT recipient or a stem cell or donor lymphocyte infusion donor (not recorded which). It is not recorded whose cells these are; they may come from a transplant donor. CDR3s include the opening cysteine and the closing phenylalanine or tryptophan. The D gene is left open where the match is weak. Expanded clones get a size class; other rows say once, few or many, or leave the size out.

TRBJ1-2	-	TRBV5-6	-	TGTGCCAGCAGCTCCCAACGGCAGGACCTCCGGGGCTATGGCTACACCTTC	CASSSQRQDLRGYGYTF
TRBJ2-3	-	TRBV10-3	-	TGTGCCATCAGTGAGTCATTATCGAGAACAGATACGCAGTATTTT	CAISESLSRTDTQYF
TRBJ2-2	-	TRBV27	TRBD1	TGTGCCAGTCACAGGACAGGGGAAAGGGGGGAGCTGTTTTTT	CASHRTGERGELFF
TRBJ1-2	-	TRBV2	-	TGTGCCAGCAGTGAAAATGGAAGGGCGGGGGTGTATGGCTACACCTTC	CASSENGRAGVYGYTF
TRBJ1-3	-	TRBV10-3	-	TGTGCCATCAGTGAACAGGTGATTGGAAACACCATATATTTT	CAISEQVIGNTIYF
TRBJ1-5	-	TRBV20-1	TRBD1	TGCAGTGCTGGACAGGGGGATCAGCCCCAGCATTTT	CSAGQGDQPQHF
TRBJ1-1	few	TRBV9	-	TGTGCCAGCAGCCCTCGGCTGAAAGGAGAGAACACTGAAGCTTTCTTT	CASSPRLKGENTEAFF
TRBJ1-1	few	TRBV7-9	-	TGTGCCAGCAGCTCCCTCCCATCGGGTGAGGACACTGAAGCTTTCTTT	CASSSLPSGEDTEAFF
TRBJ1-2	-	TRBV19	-	TGTGCCAGTAGTCGGGCACAAACCTCCCCCTATGGCTACACCTTC	CASSRAQTSPYGYTF
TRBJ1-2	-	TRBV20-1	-	TGCAGTGCTAGAGCCCCCGATGGCTACACCTTC	CSARAPDGYTF
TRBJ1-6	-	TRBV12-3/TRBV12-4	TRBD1	TGTGCCAGCACCTCAATCCGGACAGGGTGGATGAATTCACCCCTCCACTTT	CASTSIRTGWMNSPLHF
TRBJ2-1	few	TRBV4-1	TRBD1	TGCGCCAGCAGCCAAGAGACAGGGGACCTCTACAATGAGCAGTTCTTC	CASSQETGDLYNEQFF
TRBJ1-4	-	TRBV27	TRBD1	TGTGCCAGCAGTTTACAACAGGGGGCAAGTGAAAAACTGTTTTTT	CASSLQQGASEKLFF
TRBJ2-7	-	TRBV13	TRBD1	TGTGCCAGCAGCATTTCTTGGACAGGGCCCTACGAGCAGTACTTC	CASSISWTGPYEQYF
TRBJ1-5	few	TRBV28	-	TGTGCCAGCAGTTTATGGGGACAACAGGATCAGCCCCAGCATTTT	CASSLWGQQDQPQHF
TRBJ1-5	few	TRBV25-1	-	TGTGCCAGCAGTGAATATGGAAGCGGGCCCCAGCATTTT	CASSEYGSGPQHF
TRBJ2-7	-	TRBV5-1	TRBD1	TGCGCCAGCAGCTACCGGGACAGGATCTACGAGCAGTACTTC	CASSYRDRIYEQYF
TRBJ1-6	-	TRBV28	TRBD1	TGTGCCAGCAGGTGGGGACAGGCCCATTCACCCCTCCACTTT	CASRWGQAHSPLHF
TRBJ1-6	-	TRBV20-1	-	TGCAGTGCTGAAGAAGGACCCCATGAGGATTCACCCCTCCACTTT	CSAEEGPHEDSPLHF
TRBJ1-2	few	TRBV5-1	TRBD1	TGCGCCAGCAGCTTGGTCCTGGGACAGGTTCGGTATGGCTACACCTTC	CASSLVLGQVRYGYTF
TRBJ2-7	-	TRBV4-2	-	TGTGCCAGCAGCCAAGCCGACGGAATTAACGAGCAGTACTTC	CASSQADGINEQYF
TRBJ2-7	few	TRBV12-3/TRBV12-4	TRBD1	TGTGCCAGCAGCCTAACAGGGGGCTACGAGCAGTACTTC	CASSLTGGYEQYF
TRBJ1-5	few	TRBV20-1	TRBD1	TGCAGTGCCCGCCGGGACAGGGACAATCAGCCCCAGCATTTT	CSARRDRDNQPQHF
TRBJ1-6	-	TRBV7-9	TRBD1	TGTGCCAGCAGCGACCGGGACAGTTCACCCCTCCACTTT	CASSDRDSSPLHF
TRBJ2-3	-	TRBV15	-	TGTGCCACCAGCAGCCGTTTTAGGGATACGCAGTATTTT	CATSSRFRDTQYF
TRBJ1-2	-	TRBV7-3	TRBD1	TGTGCCAGCAGCTTAACCGGACAGGGTTTCTATGGCTACACCTTC	CASSLTGQGFYGYTF
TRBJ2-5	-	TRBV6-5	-	TGTGCCAGCAGCCGAGGACAGACCCAGTACTTC	CASSRGQTQYF
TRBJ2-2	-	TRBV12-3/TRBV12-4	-	TGTGCCAGCAGTTCCTCCCGACTTTATACCGGGGAGCTGTTTTTT	CASSSSRLYTGELFF
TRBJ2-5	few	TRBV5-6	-	TGTGCCAGCAGCTTCCGACTCGGACTACAGTACTTC	CASSFRLGLQYF
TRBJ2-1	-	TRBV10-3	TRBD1	TGTGCCATCACCAAGTCAGGGGGACAGTTTTCCAATGAGCAGTTCTTC	CAITKSGGQFSNEQFF
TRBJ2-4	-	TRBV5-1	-	TGCGCCAGCAGCCCGGACGCAGGGATAGACATTCAGTACTTC	CASSPDAGIDIQYF
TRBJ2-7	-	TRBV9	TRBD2	TGTGCCAGCAGCGTAGAAGCGGGGGGAGTTTACGAGCAGTACTTC	CASSVEAGGVYEQYF
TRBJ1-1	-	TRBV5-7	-	TGTGCCAGCAGCCCATTCGATGCTTTCTTT	CASSPFDAFF
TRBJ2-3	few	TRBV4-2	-	TGTGCCAGCAGCCAGCCAACTAGCACAGATACGCAGTATTTT	CASSQPTSTDTQYF
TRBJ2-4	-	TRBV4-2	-	TGTGCCAGCAGCCACCCTGGGCCCATTCAGTACTTC	CASSHPGPIQYF
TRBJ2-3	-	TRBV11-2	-	TGTGCCAGCAGCTTAGGAACTGACACAGATACGCAGTATTTT	CASSLGTDTDTQYF
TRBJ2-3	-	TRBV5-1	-	TGCGCCAGCAGCCCGGGACCCTTAGATACGCAGTATTTT	CASSPGPLDTQYF
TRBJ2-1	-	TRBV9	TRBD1	TGTGCCAGCAGCCCCCATGACAGGGGGGCCATAGGCAATGAGCAGTTCTTC	CASSPHDRGAIGNEQFF
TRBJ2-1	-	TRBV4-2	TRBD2	TGTGCCAGCAGCCAAGACGAGCGGGGGTCCTACAATGAGCAGTTCTTC	CASSQDERGSYNEQFF
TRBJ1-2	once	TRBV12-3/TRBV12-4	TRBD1	TGTGCCAGCATCCCCCCGGGACAGGTGGACTATGGCTACACCTTC	CASIPPGQVDYGYTF
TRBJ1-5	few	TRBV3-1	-	TGTGCCAGCAGCCAAATGGGCGATCAGCCCCAGCATTTT	CASSQMGDQPQHF
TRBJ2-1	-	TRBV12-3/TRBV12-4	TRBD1	TGTGCCAGCAGTTTTGCGGGACAGGGTTCCTACAATGAGCAGTTCTTC	CASSFAGQGSYNEQFF
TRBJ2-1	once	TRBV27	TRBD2	TGTGCCAGCAGTGCCAGCCCGGGACTAACTAGCTACAATGAGCAGTTCTTC	CASSASPGLTSYNEQFF
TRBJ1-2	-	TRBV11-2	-	TGTGCCAGCAGCTCGCCTTCCGGCGGCGAGTATGGCTACACCTTC	CASSSPSGGEYGYTF
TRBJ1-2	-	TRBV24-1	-	TGTGCCACCAGTGATTCGGGACACCAATATGGCTACACCTTC	CATSDSGHQYGYTF
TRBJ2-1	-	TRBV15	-	TGTGCCACCAGCAGAGAGTCCCCTTTGGCAGGCCAGTTCTTC	CATSRESPLAGQFF
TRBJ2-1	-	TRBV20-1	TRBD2	TGCAGTGGAAACCGAGCGGGGATCTCCTACAATGAGCAGTTCTTC	CSGNRAGISYNEQFF